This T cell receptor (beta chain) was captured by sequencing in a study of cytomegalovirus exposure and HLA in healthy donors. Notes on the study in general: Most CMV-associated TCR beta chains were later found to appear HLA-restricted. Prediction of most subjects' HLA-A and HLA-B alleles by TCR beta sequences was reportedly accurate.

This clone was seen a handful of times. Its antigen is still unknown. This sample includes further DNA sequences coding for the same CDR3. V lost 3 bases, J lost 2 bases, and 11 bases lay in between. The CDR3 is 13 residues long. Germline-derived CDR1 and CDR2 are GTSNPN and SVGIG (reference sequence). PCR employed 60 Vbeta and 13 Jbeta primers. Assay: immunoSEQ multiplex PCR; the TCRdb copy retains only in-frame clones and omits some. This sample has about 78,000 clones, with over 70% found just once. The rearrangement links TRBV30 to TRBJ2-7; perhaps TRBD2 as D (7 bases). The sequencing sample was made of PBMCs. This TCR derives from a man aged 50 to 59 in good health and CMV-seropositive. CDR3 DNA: TGTGCCTGGAGCGTAGGGGGGGCCTACGAGCAGTACTTC. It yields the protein CAWSVGGAYEQYF.